One sample yielded the 11 T cell receptor beta chains listed below, sequenced in a study of blood T cell repertoires in COVID-19. Clones were read by immunoSEQ multiplex PCR, and TCRdb kept only the in-frame ones, dropping some. Among 100,000 to 150,000 clones listed, roughly 84% were seen once. Sequenced: peripheral blood. These receptors came from a woman of 80 years or more with acute or convalescent COVID-19.

The chain uses TRBV2 and TRBJ2-7; 9 positions match TRBD1. CDR3 size: 13 residues. Losses at the gene ends were 6 bases for V and 4 bases for J; bases not matched to a gene: 4. CDR1 is SNHLY and CDR2 is FYNNEI in the germline V gene. CDR3 residues: CASRRDREYEQYF. CDR3 coding DNA: TGTGCCAGCAGGAGGGACAGGGAGTACGAGCAGTACTTC.

The chain is built from TRBV19 and TRBJ1-3; D is ambiguous. The CDR3 consists of 14 residues. V was clipped by 2 bases and J by 2 bases, with 7 bases between them. Germline V gene data show CDR1 as LNHDA and CDR2 as SQIVND (reference sequence). This chain's CDR3 is CASSIRVAGNTIYF. CDR3 in DNA: TGTGCCAGTAGTATACGGGTTGCTGGAAACACCATATATTTT. Supplemented by reference TRBV19 and TRBJ1-3, the full variable domain reads DGGITQSPKYLFRKEGQNVTLSCEQNLNHDAMYWYRQDPGQGLRLIYYSQIVNDFQKGDIAEGYSVSREKKESFPLTVTSAQKNPTAFYLCASSIRVAGNTIYFGEGSWLTVV.

J is TRBJ1-1 and V is TRBV9; TRBD1 matches 7 bases. This CDR3 has 15 amino acids. V shed 0 bases, J shed 5 bases, and the junction held 7 bases outside the gene matches. Germline V CDR1 and CDR2: SGDLS, YYNGEE. CDR3: CASSVATGKGTEAFF. The CDR3 coding sequence is TGTGCCAGCAGCGTAGCGACAGGGAAGGGGACTGAAGCTTTCTTT.

The V call is TRBV9, the J call TRBJ2-1; 9 bases match TRBD1. Losses at the gene ends were 1 base for V and 9 bases for J; bases not matched to a gene: 11. CDR1 and CDR2 from the germline V gene are SGDLS and YYNGEE. The CDR3 has 16 residues. CDR3: CASSVNTGGAKGEQFF. The CDR3 bases are TGTGCCAGCAGCGTAAATACAGGGGGCGCGAAGGGTGAGCAGTTCTTC.

The V gene is TRBV7-9, the J gene TRBJ2-4; a weak D match, TRBD2 (5 bases). The CDR3 is made up of 14 amino acids. The V and J ends lost 4 bases and 6 bases respectively, with 13 bases between them. Germline V gives CDR1 SEHNR, CDR2 FQNEAQ (reference sequence). The CDR3 sequence: CASSSGSSGNIQYF. CDR3 nucleotide sequence: TGTGCCAGCAGCTCTGGGAGCTCGGGAAACATTCAGTACTTC.

V is TRBV4-1 and J is TRBJ2-7, with TRBD1 matching 8 bases. The germline gives CDR1 MGHRA, CDR2 YSYEKL. The CDR3 has 14 residues. Trimming cost V 6 bases and J 3 bases; bases outside gene matches: 7. The CDR3 sequence: CASRYETGVYEQYF. In nucleotides, the CDR3 is TGCGCCAGCAGATACGAGACAGGGGTCTACGAGCAGTACTTC.

This clone was seen a few times. The rearrangement uses TRBV5-8 and TRBJ1-2; weak D call: TRBD1 (5 bases). The CDR3 runs to 13 residues. With 2 bases removed from V and 6 bases from J, the gap between germline ends came to 11 bases. Germline lookup yields CDR1 SGHTS and CDR2 YDEGEE. Written as DNA, the CDR3 is TGTGCCAGCAGCTTAGGGGTTATCGATGGCTACACCTTC. Amino acids: CASSLGVIDGYTF.

This chain links TRBV7-2 with TRBJ1-5, with D uncertain. V lost 2 bases and J lost 7, with 9 bases in between. Germline assignment: CDR1 SGHTA and CDR2 FQGNSA. This CDR3 spans 13 amino acids. In DNA, the CDR3 is TGTGCCAGCAGCTTATGGAACGGGCAGCCCCAGCATTTT. Translation gives CASSLWNGQPQHF. Full variable domain (outside the CDR3, taken from reference TRBV7-2 and TRBJ1-5): GAGVSQSPSNKVTEKGKDVELRCDPISGHTALYWYRQSLGQGLEFLIYFQGNSAPDKSGLPSDRFSAERTGGSVSTLTIQRTQQEDSAVYLCASSLWNGQPQHFGDGTRLSIL.

CDR3 in amino acids: CASSLGGGNTIYF. Here the CDR3 DNA reads TGTGCCAGCAGTCTAGGGGGAGGAAACACCATATATTTT. V usage is TRBV6-5 and J usage is TRBJ1-3, with a weak D call TRBD1 (6 bases). V lost 5 bases to trimming and J lost 4 bases, with 9 bases between them. CDR3 length equals 13 residues. Germline loops: CDR1 MNHEY, CDR2 SVGAGI.

The chain carries TRBV13 and TRBJ1-1; D is unresolved. Germline assignment: CDR1 PRHDT and CDR2 FYEKMQ (reference sequence). Trimming shortened V by 3 bases and J by 0 bases, and 2 bases separated the two germline ends. The CDR3 is 12 amino acids. CDR3 sequence reads: CASSFMNTEAFF. Written as DNA, the CDR3 is TGTGCCAGCAGCTTTATGAACACTGAAGCTTTCTTT. The full variable domain, its missing parts supplied by reference TRBV13 and TRBJ1-1, is AAGVIQSPRHLIKEKRETATLKCYPIPRHDTVYWYQQGPGQDPQFLISFYEKMQSDKGSIPDRFSAQQFSDYHSELNMSSLELGDSALYFCASSFMNTEAFFGQGTRLTVV.

The chain employs TRBV5-1 and TRBJ2-5; 7 bases fit TRBD2. V was pared by 4 bases and J by 5 bases, with 14 bases of the junction left unmatched. CDR1 and CDR2 (germline): SGHRS, YFSETQ. This CDR3 is built from 16 residues. This chain's CDR3 is CASSETSQVGGETQYF. DNA for the CDR3: TGCGCCAGCAGCGAAACTTCCCAAGTGGGGGGGGAGACCCAGTACTTC.